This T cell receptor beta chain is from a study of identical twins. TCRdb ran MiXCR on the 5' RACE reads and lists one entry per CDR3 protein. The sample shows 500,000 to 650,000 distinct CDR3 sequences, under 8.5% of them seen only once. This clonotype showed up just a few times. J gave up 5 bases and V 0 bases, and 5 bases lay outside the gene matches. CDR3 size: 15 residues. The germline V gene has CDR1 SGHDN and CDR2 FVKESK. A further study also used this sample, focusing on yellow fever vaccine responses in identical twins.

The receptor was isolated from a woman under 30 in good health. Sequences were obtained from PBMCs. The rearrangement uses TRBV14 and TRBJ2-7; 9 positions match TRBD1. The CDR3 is CASSQDRTGGHEQYF. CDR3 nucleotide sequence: TGTGCCAGCAGCCAAGATCGAACAGGGGGCCACGAGCAGTACTTC.